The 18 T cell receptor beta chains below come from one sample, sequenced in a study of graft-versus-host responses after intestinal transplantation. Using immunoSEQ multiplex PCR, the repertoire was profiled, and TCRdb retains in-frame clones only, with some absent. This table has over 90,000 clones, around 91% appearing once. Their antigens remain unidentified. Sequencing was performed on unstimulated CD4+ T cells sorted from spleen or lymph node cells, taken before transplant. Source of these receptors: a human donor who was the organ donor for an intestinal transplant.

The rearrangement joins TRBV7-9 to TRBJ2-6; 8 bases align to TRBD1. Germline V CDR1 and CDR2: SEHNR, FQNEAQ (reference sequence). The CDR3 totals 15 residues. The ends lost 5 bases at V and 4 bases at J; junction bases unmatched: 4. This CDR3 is CASSTRGRGANVLTF. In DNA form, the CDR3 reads TGTGCCAGCAGCACCAGGGGGCGCGGGGCCAACGTCCTGACTTTC.

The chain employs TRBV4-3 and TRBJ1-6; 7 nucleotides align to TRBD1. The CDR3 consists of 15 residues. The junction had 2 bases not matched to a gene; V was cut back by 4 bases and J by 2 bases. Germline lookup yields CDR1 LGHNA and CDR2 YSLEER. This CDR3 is CASSPDRAYNSPLHF. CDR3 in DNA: TGCGCCAGCAGCCCCGACAGGGCCTATAATTCACCCCTCCACTTT.

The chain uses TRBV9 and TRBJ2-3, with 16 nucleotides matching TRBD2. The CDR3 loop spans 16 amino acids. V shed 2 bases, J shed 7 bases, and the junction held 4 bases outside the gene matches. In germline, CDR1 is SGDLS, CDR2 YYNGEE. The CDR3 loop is CASSVGTSGGAYTQYF. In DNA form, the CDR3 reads TGTGCCAGCAGCGTGGGGACTAGCGGGGGGGCGTATACGCAGTATTTT.

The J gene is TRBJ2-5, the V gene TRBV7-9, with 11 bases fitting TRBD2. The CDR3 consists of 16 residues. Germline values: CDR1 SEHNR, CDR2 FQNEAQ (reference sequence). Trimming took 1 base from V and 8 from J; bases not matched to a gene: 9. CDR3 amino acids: CASSLVELAGELTQYF. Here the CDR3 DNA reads TGTGCCAGCAGCTTAGTAGAACTAGCGGGGGAACTTACCCAGTACTTC.

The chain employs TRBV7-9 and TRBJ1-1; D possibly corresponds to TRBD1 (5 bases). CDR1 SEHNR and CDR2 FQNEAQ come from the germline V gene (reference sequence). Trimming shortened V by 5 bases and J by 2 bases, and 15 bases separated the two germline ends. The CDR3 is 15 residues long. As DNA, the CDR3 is TGTGCCAGCAGCCCCGGGGGGGGTTTAAACACTGAAGCTTTCTTT. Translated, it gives CASSPGGGLNTEAFF.

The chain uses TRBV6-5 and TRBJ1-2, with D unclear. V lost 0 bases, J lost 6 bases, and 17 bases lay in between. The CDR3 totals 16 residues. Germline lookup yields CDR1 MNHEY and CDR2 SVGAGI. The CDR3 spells CASSYSTGPLGHGYTF. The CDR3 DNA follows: TGTGCCAGCAGTTACTCCACCGGCCCCCTAGGCCATGGCTACACCTTC.

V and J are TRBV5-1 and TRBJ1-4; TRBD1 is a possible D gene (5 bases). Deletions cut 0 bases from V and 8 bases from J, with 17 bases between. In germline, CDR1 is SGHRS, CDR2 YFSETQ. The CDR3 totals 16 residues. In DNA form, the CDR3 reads TGCGCCAGCAGCTTGGCCAACAGCTTGGGGGGGGAAAAACTGTTTTTT. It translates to CASSLANSLGGEKLFF.

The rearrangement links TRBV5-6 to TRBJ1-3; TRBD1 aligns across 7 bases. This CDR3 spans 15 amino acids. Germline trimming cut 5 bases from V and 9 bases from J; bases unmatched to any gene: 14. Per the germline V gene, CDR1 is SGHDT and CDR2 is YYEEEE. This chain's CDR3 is CASRVMTGSRSTIYF. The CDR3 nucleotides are TGTGCCAGCAGGGTAATGACAGGGTCACGGAGCACCATATATTTT.

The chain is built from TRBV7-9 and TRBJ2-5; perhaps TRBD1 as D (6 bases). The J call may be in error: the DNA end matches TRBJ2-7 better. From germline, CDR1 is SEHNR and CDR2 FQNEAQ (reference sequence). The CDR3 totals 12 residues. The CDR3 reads CASSSQGNEQYF. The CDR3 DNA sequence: TGTGCCAGCAGCTCACAGGGTAACGAGCAGTACTTC.

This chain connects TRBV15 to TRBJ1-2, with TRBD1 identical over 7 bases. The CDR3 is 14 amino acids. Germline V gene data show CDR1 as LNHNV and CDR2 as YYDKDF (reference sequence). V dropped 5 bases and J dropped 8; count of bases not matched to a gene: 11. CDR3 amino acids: CATSSPLTGSGYTF. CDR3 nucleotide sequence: TGTGCCACCAGCTCACCTTTGACAGGGAGCGGCTACACCTTC.

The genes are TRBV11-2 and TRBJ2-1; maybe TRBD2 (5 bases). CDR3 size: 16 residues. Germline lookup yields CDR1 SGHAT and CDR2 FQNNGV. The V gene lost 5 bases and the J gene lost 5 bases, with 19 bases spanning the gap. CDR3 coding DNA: TGTGCCAGCAGCCTCGTTTCTACTAGTAGGGACAATGAGCAGTTCTTC. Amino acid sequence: CASSLVSTSRDNEQFF.

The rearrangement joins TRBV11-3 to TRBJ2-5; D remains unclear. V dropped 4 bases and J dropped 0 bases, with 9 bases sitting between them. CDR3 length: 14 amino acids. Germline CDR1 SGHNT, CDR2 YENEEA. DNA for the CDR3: TGTGCCAGCAGCTCCCGAGTTGACCAAGAGACCCAGTACTTC. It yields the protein CASSSRVDQETQYF. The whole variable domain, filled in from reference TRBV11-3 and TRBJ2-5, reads EAGVVQSPRYKIIEKKQPVAFWCNPISGHNTLYWYLQNLGQGPELLIRYENEEAVDDSQLPKDRFSAERLKGVDSTLKIQPAELGDSAVYLCASSSRVDQETQYFGPGTRLLVL.

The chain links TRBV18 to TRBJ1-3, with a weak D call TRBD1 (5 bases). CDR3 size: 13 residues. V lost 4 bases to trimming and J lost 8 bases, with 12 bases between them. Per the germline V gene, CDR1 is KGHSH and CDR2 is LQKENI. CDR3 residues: CASSRSPGDTIYF. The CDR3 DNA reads TGTGCCAGCTCACGATCTCCGGGGGACACCATATATTTT.

The DNA for the CDR3 is TGCGCCAGCAGCTTCGAGCGGCCAAGCTCCTACGAGCAGTACTTC. Translating gives CASSFERPSSYEQYF. The rearrangement uses TRBV10-1 and TRBJ2-7; D possibly corresponds to TRBD2 (5 bases). The V end lost 6 bases, the J end lost 0 bases, and 15 bases lay between the germline ends. The germline CDR1 and CDR2 sequences are WNHNN and SYGVQD (reference sequence). CDR3 length: 15 residues.

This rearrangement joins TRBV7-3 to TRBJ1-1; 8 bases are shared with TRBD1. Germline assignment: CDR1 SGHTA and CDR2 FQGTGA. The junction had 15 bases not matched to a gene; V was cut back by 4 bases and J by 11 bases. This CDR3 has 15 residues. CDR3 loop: CASSSSRGQTERAFF. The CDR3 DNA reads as TGTGCCAGCAGCTCTTCCAGGGGGCAGACGGAGAGGGCTTTCTTT. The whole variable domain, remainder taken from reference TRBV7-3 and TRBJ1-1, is GAGVSQTPSNKVTEKGKYVELRCDPISGHTALYWYRQSLGQGPEFLIYFQGTGAADDSGLPNDRFFAVRPEGSVSTLKIQRTERGDSAVYLCASSSSRGQTERAFFGQGTRLTVV.

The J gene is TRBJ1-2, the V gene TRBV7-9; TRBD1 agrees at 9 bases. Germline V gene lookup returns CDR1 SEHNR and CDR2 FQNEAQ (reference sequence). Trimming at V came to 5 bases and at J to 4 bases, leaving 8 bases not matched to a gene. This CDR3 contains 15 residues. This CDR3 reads CASSNPGTGTYGYTF. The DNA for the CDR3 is TGTGCCAGCAGCAATCCCGGGACAGGGACCTATGGCTACACCTTC.

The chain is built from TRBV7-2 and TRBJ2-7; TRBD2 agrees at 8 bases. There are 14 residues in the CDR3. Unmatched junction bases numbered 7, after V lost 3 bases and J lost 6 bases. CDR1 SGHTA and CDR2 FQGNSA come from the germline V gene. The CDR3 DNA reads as TGTGCCAGCAGCTTCCGGGGGGGATCGCCCGAGCAGTACTTC. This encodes CASSFRGGSPEQYF.

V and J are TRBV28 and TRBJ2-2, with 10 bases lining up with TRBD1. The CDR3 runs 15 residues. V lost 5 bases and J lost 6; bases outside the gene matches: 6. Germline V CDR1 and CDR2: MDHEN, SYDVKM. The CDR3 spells CASSPGGTGAGELFF. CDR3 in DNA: TGTGCCAGCAGTCCCGGCGGGACAGGGGCCGGGGAGCTGTTTTTT.